Shown below are 21 T cell receptor beta chains from a single sample sequenced in a study of shared clonotypes between healthy human individuals. TCRdb keeps only in-frame clones here, not all; method: immunoSEQ multiplex PCR. The sample lists millions of clones, roughly 91% occurring once. Positive CCR7 selection of CD45RO-negative cells yielded the naive CD8 cells, and terminally differentiated effector memory CD45RA+ cells were excluded. Sequencing was performed on naive CD8+ T cells from PBMCs. The source is a man younger than 35 in good health. Some clones in this sample may be carry-over from other donors' samples.

The V call is TRBV28, the J call TRBJ1-2, with a weak D call TRBD1 (5 bases). Trimming stripped 4 bases from V and 2 bases from J, with 11 bases between. Per the germline V gene, CDR1 is MDHEN and CDR2 is SYDVKM. CDR3 length: 14 residues. The CDR3 loop reads CASSSPGLNYGYTF. As DNA, the CDR3 is TGTGCCAGCAGTTCCCCGGGACTCAACTATGGCTACACCTTC.

The chain links TRBV6-5 to TRBJ2-3; D is possibly TRBD2 (7 bases). This CDR3 has 15 residues. Trimming cost V 6 bases and J 4 bases, with 17 bases left between them. Germline V gene lookup returns CDR1 MNHEY and CDR2 SVGAGI. This CDR3 reads CASSPTGLAADTQYF. The CDR3 DNA sequence: TGTGCCAGCAGCCCGACAGGCCTAGCGGCAGATACGCAGTATTTT.

The rearrangement uses TRBV5-8 and TRBJ2-5; D remains unclear. The V gene's germline CDR1 is SGHTS and CDR2 YDEGEE. V lost 0 bases, J lost 5 bases, and 11 bases lay in between. The CDR3 has 14 amino acids. The CDR3 here is CASSLVAPGETQYF. The CDR3 DNA sequence: TGTGCCAGCAGCTTGGTGGCCCCCGGTGAGACCCAGTACTTC.

V and J are TRBV4-3 and TRBJ2-2; TRBD2 might be the D (6 bases). The CDR3 runs 15 residues. From germline, CDR1 is LGHNA and CDR2 YSLEER. The ends were cut back, 0 bases at V and 7 bases at J, with 12 bases in the middle. CDR3 DNA sequence: TGCGCCAGCAGCCAAGAGCCCGGGCGGGGCGGGGAGCTGTTTTTT. It is translated as CASSQEPGRGGELFF.

The gene calls are TRBV11-2 and TRBJ1-5; D possibly corresponds to TRBD1 (6 bases). Germline lookup yields CDR1 SGHAT and CDR2 FQNNGV. V lost 0 bases and J 9 bases, leaving 15 bases between the germline ends. The CDR3 sequence is 15 residues long. The CDR3 protein is CASSLEGTPVLPQHF. The CDR3 DNA reads as TGTGCCAGCAGCTTAGAAGGGACACCCGTCTTGCCCCAGCATTTT.

The chain uses TRBV7-9 and TRBJ2-5; D is ambiguous. V lost 0 bases, J lost 5 bases, and 16 bases lay in between. This CDR3 is 16 amino acids long. CDR1 is SEHNR and CDR2 is FQNEAQ in the germline V gene (reference sequence). The CDR3 loop is CASSLARKFWAETQYF. The CDR3 DNA reads as TGTGCCAGCAGCTTAGCGAGGAAATTCTGGGCCGAGACCCAGTACTTC.

This clone has just one count. This chain joins TRBV27 and TRBJ2-2; D gene ambiguous. The V gene lost 4 bases and the J gene lost 0 bases, with 9 bases spanning the gap. Germline V gene lookup returns CDR1 MNHEY and CDR2 SMNVEV (reference sequence). This CDR3 spans 15 amino acids. The CDR3 coding sequence is TGTGCCAGCAGTTCGGCTTTCGCGAACACCGGGGAGCTGTTTTTT. The encoded protein is CASSSAFANTGELFF.

V is TRBV9 and J is TRBJ1-5; TRBD1 agrees at 9 bases. The V and J ends lost 3 bases and 2 bases, in that order; junction bases with no gene match: 6. The CDR3 sequence is 16 residues long. Germline V lookup: CDR1 SGDLS, CDR2 YYNGEE. The CDR3 loop reads CASSAGGQGGNQPQHF. CDR3 in DNA: TGTGCCAGCAGCGCGGGGGGACAGGGAGGCAATCAGCCCCAGCATTTT.

The chain combines TRBV15 with TRBJ2-5, with TRBD2 matching over 16 bases. Germline V gene data show CDR1 as LNHNV and CDR2 as YYDKDF (reference sequence). The CDR3 covers 21 residues. Trimming cost V 8 bases and J 5 bases; bases outside gene matches: 23. CDR3 nucleotide sequence: TGTGCCACCGTAAGAGCCGTTTTTTGCCTGGGACTAGCGGGAGGGCCCGAGACCCAGTACTTC. Encoded protein: CATVRAVFCLGLAGGPETQYF.

The chain uses TRBV28 and TRBJ1-1; maybe TRBD1 (6 bases). With 3 bases removed from V and 5 bases from J, the gap between germline ends came to 13 bases. The V gene's germline CDR1 is MDHEN and CDR2 SYDVKM. CDR3 length: 14 residues. The CDR3 sequence: CASSFGGAYTEAFF. Here the CDR3 DNA reads TGTGCCAGCAGTTTCGGGGGCGCCTATACTGAAGCTTTCTTT.

This chain joins TRBV28 and TRBJ2-5, with 8 positions matching TRBD2. This CDR3 spans 16 amino acids. Trimming cost V 1 base and J 4 bases; bases outside gene matches: 8. The V gene's germline CDR1 is MDHEN and CDR2 SYDVKM. Written as DNA, the CDR3 is TGTGCCAGCAGTTTATTTGGAGCGGGAGTGAGAGAGACCCAGTACTTC. Translation gives CASSLFGAGVRETQYF.

This chain's CDR3 is CASSSPGVSFSGNTIYF. DNA for the CDR3: TGTGCCAGCAGTTCCCCCGGGGTCTCTTTCTCTGGAAACACCATATATTTT. The chain combines TRBV28 with TRBJ1-3; no clear D gene. The CDR3 sequence is 17 residues long. V shed 4 bases and J shed 0 bases, with 16 bases lying between them. Looked up from germline, CDR1 is MDHEN and CDR2 is SYDVKM. Drawing the rest from reference TRBV28 and TRBJ1-3, the complete variable domain is DVKVTQSSRYLVKRTGEKVFLECVQDMDHENMFWYRQDPGLGLRLIYFSYDVKMKEKGDIPEGYSVSREKKERFSLILESASTNQTSMYLCASSSPGVSFSGNTIYFGEGSWLTVV.

This rearrangement joins TRBV27 to TRBJ1-2, with TRBD1 matching 7 bases. CDR3 length: 15 amino acids. The J segment lost 5 bases and the V segment lost 5 bases, leaving 11 bases of the junction unmatched. Germline assignment: CDR1 MNHEY and CDR2 SMNVEV (reference sequence). The CDR3 sequence: CASSPRQGRIYGYTF. The CDR3 DNA is TGTGCCAGCAGTCCCCGACAGGGTAGGATTTATGGCTACACCTTC.

This clone showed up just a few times. The V and J genes are TRBV30 and TRBJ1-1, with D unresolved. Germline assignment: CDR1 GTSNPN and CDR2 SVGIG (reference sequence). V shed 4 bases and J shed 1 base, with 10 bases lying between them. This CDR3 region has 13 residues. The CDR3: CAWNPVPNTEAFF. DNA of the CDR3: TGTGCCTGGAATCCAGTCCCGAACACTGAAGCTTTCTTT.

This clone was seen only a few times. The rearrangement links TRBV28 to TRBJ1-1; D gene unclear. The CDR3 sequence is 13 residues long. V was trimmed by 10 bases and J by 0 bases, leaving 12 bases between them. Germline values: CDR1 MDHEN, CDR2 SYDVKM. In DNA form, the CDR3 reads TGTGCCATTAGGAGCGACATGAACACTGAAGCTTTCTTT. Translated: CAIRSDMNTEAFF.

The rearrangement uses TRBV4-2 and TRBJ2-3, with a tentative D call TRBD2 (5 bases). Trimming removed 0 bases at V and 4 bases at J, with 14 bases between. This CDR3 region has 16 residues. Germline loops: CDR1 LGHNA, CDR2 YNFKEQ. This CDR3 reads CASSQEWLRVADTQYF. DNA for the CDR3: TGTGCCAGCAGCCAAGAGTGGTTGAGGGTAGCAGATACGCAGTATTTT.

The chain links TRBV4-1 to TRBJ2-7; TRBD1 agrees at 8 bases. The ends lost 4 bases at V and 1 base at J; junction bases unmatched: 15. Germline lookup yields CDR1 MGHRA and CDR2 YSYEKL. The CDR3 totals 18 residues. The CDR3 region has the DNA TGCGCCAGCAGCCGCCCTACTGCAGGGGGCACCTTATCCTACGAGCAGTACTTC. Residues: CASSRPTAGGTLSYEQYF.

The V call is TRBV4-1, the J call TRBJ2-7; 11 bases are shared with TRBD2. V lost 5 bases and J lost 4; bases outside the gene matches: 10. CDR1 and CDR2 (germline): MGHRA, YSYEKL. This CDR3 is built from 16 residues. Here the CDR3 DNA reads TGCGCCAGCAGCTTCATTGGGACTAGCGGTTCTTACGAGCAGTACTTC. Amino acids: CASSFIGTSGSYEQYF.

V usage is TRBV7-2 and J usage is TRBJ2-5; 11 bases are shared with TRBD1. Per germline, CDR1 SGHTA and CDR2 FQGNSA. The CDR3 totals 15 residues. Unmatched junction bases numbered 7, after V lost 6 bases and J lost 4 bases. Here the CDR3 DNA reads TGTGCCAGCAGTACACGGGACAGGGGGGCAGAGACCCAGTACTTC. It translates to CASSTRDRGAETQYF.

V is TRBV6-5 and J is TRBJ2-5; TRBD2 is a possible D gene (6 bases). The CDR3 is 16 amino acids. Per germline, CDR1 MNHEY and CDR2 SVGAGI. V gave up 0 bases and J gave up 6 bases, with 17 bases separating them. This CDR3 reads CASSYSNGGNLKTQYF. The CDR3 region has the DNA TGTGCCAGCAGTTACTCGAACGGGGGTAATCTAAAGACCCAGTACTTC.

CDR3 in amino acids: CASSLSARSYQPQHF. DNA for the CDR3: TGCGCCAGCAGCCTAAGTGCCAGAAGCTATCAGCCCCAGCATTTT. The chain employs TRBV4-3 and TRBJ1-5; D not certain. Germline V CDR1 and CDR2: LGHNA, YSLEER. The V gene lost 4 bases and the J gene lost 5 bases, with 15 bases spanning the gap. This CDR3 has 15 amino acids.